Below, 5 T cell receptor beta chains from the same sample are listed, as sequenced in a study of blood T cell repertoires in COVID-19. The table came from immunoSEQ multiplex PCR; TCRdb's copy has only in-frame clones and leaves some out. The table lists about 370,000 clones, 90% of them singletons. Sequenced sample: peripheral blood. The receptors derive from a man aged 18 to 30 with active or convalescent COVID-19.

The rearrangement uses TRBV5-1 and TRBJ2-7, with a tentative D call TRBD2 (5 bases). The CDR3 contains 15 residues. Per germline, CDR1 SGHRS and CDR2 YFSETQ. V was pared by 3 bases and J by 5 bases, with 18 bases between. CDR3 loop: CASSSDPAQADEQYF. In DNA, the CDR3 is TGCGCCAGCAGCTCCGATCCGGCCCAAGCGGACGAGCAGTACTTC. The whole variable domain, remainder taken from reference TRBV5-1 and TRBJ2-7, is KAGVTQTPRYLIKTRGQQVTLSCSPISGHRSVSWYQQTPGQGLQFLFEYFSETQRNKGNFPGRFSGRQFSNSRSEMNVSTLELGDSALYLCASSSDPAQADEQYFGPGTRLTVT.

The chain uses TRBV7-2 and TRBJ2-4; tentative D call: TRBD1 (5 bases). Germline lookup yields CDR1 SGHTA and CDR2 FQGNSA. This CDR3 contains 14 residues. Trimming left V 1 base short and J 6 bases short, with 10 bases between. The CDR3 loop reads CASSLDGAGNIQYF. In DNA, the CDR3 is TGTGCCAGCAGCTTAGATGGGGCAGGAAACATTCAGTACTTC.

The chain recombines TRBV4-3 with TRBJ2-3; a weak D match, TRBD2 (6 bases). Germline V lookup: CDR1 LGHNA, CDR2 YSLEER. V gave up 8 bases and J gave up 1 base, with 19 bases separating them. The CDR3 has 16 residues. Here the CDR3 DNA reads TGCGCCAGCTCCTTGGCCGGCGGGGATCGCACAGATACGCAGTATTTT. It codes for CASSLAGGDRTDTQYF.

The V call is TRBV18, the J call TRBJ2-1; TRBD2 agrees at 7 bases. Germline CDR1 and CDR2: KGHSH and LQKENI. J gave up 10 bases and V 4 bases, and 10 bases lay outside the gene matches. The CDR3 has 14 amino acids. CDR3 in amino acids: CASSQPGGTGEQFF. The CDR3 DNA follows: TGTGCCAGCTCACAGCCCGGGGGGACCGGGGAGCAGTTCTTC.

This chain joins TRBV6-5 and TRBJ2-7; possibly TRBD1 for D (6 bases). CDR3 length equals 14 residues. Trimming left V 5 bases short and J 6 bases short, with 17 bases between. Germline V gene lookup returns CDR1 MNHEY and CDR2 SVGAGI. The CDR3 bases are TGTGCCAGCAGTCAGGCGCAGGGGACGGTCGAGCAGTACTTC. This sequence encodes CASSQAQGTVEQYF.